This T cell receptor beta chain derives from a study of PD-1 blockade in classical Hodgkin lymphoma. Overall study findings and caveats: Significant TCR diversity gains by C4D1 occurred in CD4+ but not CD8+ cells.

Note on this clone: Its antigen is unknown.

Trimming pared 1 base from V and 3 bases from J, leaving 15 bases between. This CDR3 region has 15 residues. Germline assignment: CDR1 GTSNPN and CDR2 SVGIG (reference sequence). Data came from immunoSEQ multiplex PCR; TCRdb stores just in-frame clones and leaves some out. The data show around 36,000 clones, approximately 92% seen once. In every patient, relapse followed autologous stem cell transplantation, while exposure to brentuximab vedotin differed. Thawed PBMCs were the source of CD4+ T cells, purified by magnetic negative selection. This sequence joins TRBV30 and TRBJ1-1; possibly TRBD1 for D (5 bases). Here the sequenced sample was CD4+ T cells from blood, taken at baseline. The clonotype was recovered from a human donor with classical Hodgkin lymphoma. The DNA of the CDR3 is TGTGCCTGGAGTGGCTTGACAGCGGGGGACACTGAAGCTTTCTTT. Its translation is CAWSGLTAGDTEAFF.